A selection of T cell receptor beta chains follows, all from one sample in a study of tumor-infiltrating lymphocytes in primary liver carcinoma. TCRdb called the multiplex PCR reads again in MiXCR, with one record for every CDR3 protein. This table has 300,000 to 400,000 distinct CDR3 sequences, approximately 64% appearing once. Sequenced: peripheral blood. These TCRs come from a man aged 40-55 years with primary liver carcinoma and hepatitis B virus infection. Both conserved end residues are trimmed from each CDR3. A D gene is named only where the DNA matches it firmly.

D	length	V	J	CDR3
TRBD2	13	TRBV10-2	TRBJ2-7	ASSGSGTSGYEQY
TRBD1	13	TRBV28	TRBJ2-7	ASSLVGQGTYEQY
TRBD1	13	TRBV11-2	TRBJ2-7	TSSPWDRTDYEQY
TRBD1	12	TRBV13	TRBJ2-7	ASSHRDRGPEQY
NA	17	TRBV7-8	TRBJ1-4	ASSLASLGGYATNEKLF
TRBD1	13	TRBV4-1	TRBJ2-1	TSTQGDRSYNEQF
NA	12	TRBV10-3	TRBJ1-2	AIRHVGRHYGYT
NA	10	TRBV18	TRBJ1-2	ASSPANYGYT
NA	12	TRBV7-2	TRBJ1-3	ASSLEPGGNTIY
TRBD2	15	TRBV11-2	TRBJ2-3	ASSFRGLAITTDAQY
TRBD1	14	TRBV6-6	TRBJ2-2	ASSYGQGANTGELF
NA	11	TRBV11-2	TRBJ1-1	ASSLKRNTEDF
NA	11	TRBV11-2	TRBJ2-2	ASSSQFTGDLF
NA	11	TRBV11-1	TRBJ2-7	ASSDPWLYEQY
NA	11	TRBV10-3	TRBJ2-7	AVAGTLAYEQY
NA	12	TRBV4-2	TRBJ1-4	ASHLRGRDEKLF
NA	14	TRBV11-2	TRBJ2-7	ASSLVPPRRTYEQY
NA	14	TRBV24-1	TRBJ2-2	ATSGRQRPNTGELF
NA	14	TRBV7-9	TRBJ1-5	ASSLGAGEYNQPQH
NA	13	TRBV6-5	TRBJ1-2	ASSYSGGSLYGYT
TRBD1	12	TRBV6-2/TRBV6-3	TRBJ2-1	ASSRGQAYNEQF
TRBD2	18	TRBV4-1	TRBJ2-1	ASSHPSSSSGITRCNEQF
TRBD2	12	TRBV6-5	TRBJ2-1	ASSSPGLGSWQF
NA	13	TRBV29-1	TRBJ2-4	SVEGVAGGRNIQY
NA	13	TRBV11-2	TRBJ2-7	ASSQGIGRTCEQY
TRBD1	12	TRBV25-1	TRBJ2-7	ASSTETGTYEQY
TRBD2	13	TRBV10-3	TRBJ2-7	AISIGLAGGSEQY
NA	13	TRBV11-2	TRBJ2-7	ASSLDGLSSYEQY
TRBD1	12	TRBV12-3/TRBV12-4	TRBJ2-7	ASSSTGGIYEQY
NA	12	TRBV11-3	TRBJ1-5	ASSLDPRDQHQC
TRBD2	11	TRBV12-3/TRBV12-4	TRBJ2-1	ASGDLAANEQF
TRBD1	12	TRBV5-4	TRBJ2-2	ASSPGTGTGELF
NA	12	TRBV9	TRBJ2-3	ASSPGGLRDTQY
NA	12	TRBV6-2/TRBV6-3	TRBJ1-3	ASIQDGSGNTIY
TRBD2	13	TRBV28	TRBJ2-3	ASSLRTRAPDTQY
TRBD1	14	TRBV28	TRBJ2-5	ASSFLHRTGDETQY
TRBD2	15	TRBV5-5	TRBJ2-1	ASSLLAGGSAYNEQF
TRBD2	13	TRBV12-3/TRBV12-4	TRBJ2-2	ARSSGTSGTGELF
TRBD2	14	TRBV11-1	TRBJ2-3	ASSVRLAGLTNAQY
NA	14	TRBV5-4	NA	ASSPGPAVNSDTQH
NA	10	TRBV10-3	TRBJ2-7	AISEAWQKQY
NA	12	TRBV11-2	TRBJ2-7	ASSLTRIVHEQY
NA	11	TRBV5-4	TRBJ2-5	VSSFRYQETQY
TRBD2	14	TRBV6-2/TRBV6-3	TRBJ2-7	ASSYSSSGRRYKQY
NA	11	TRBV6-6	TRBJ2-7	ASSYARAYEQY
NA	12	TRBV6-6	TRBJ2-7	PSRNSLLTYEQY
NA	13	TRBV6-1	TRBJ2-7	ASSEKLVGNYEQY
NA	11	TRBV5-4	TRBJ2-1	ASSLGGYNEQF
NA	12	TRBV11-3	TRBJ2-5	ASSLRTGVEIHY
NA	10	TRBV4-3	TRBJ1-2	ASSQGYTGYT
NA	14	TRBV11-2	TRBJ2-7	ASSLDHEGGVYEQY
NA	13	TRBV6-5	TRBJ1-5	VSSRDTTSNQPQH
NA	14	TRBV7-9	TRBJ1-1	ASSSWPTGGDTEAF
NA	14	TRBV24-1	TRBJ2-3	ATSDPRRASTDTQY
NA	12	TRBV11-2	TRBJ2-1	ANSFEGPQGELF
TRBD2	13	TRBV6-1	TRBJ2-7	AGRLGTSVPGEQY
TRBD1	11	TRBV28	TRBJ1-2	ASSTGQGTGYT
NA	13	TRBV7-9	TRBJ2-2	ASSKGGVDTGELF
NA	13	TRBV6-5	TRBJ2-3	ASKCLAPSTDTQY